Listed below are T cell receptor beta chains from one sample, sequenced in a study of Ad26.COV2.S vaccination and SARS-CoV-2 variants. Data came from immunoSEQ multiplex PCR; TCRdb stores just in-frame clones and leaves some out. The sample records some 450,000 clones, 90% being singletons. Source: peripheral blood, taken in a trial of Ad26.COV2.S vaccine versus placebo. Every receptor here comes from a person aged 18-60 years who received the Ad26.COV2.S COVID-19 vaccine or a placebo. Both conserved end residues are part of each CDR3. The order of the fields is clone size, D gene, J gene, V gene, CDR3 protein, CDR3 DNA. The D gene is left open where the match is weak. Clone size, where shown, is once, few, many, or a class for clones that have expanded.

.,TRBD2,TRBJ2-7,TRBV28,CASSSWEGLAGF,TGTGCCAGCAGTTCATGGGAAGGACTAGCGGGTTTC
once,.,TRBJ2-4,TRBV7-9,CASSLNWGVAKNIQYF,TGTGCCAGCAGCTTAAACTGGGGGGTGGCCAAAAACATTCAGTACTTC
.,.,TRBJ1-3,TRBV10-3,CAISESTGKGNTIYF,TGTGCCATCAGTGAGTCAACAGGGAAGGGAAACACCATATATTTT
.,.,TRBJ2-3,TRBV9,CASSVDYADTQYF,TGTGCCAGCAGCGTAGACTACGCAGATACGCAGTATTTT
.,TRBD1,TRBJ2-5,TRBV24-1,CATSDLQQGAQETQYF,TGTGCCACCAGTGACCTCCAACAGGGGGCCCAAGAGACCCAGTACTTC
.,.,TRBJ2-5,TRBV18,CASSPSGETQYF,TGTGCCAGCTCACCAAGCGGAGAGACCCAGTACTTC
.,.,TRBJ2-1,TRBV29-1,CSAQGGGTIYNEQFF,TGCAGCGCCCAGGGGGGTGGGACCATCTACAATGAGCAGTTCTTC
.,.,TRBJ2-3,TRBV12-5,CASGLGSRETDTQYF,TGTGCTAGTGGTTTGGGTTCAAGGGAGACAGATACGCAGTATTTT
.,TRBD1,TRBJ2-7,TRBV24-1,CATSGQGSYEQYF,TGTGCCACCAGTGGACAGGGCTCCTACGAGCAGTACTTC
.,.,TRBJ2-2,TRBV7-8,CASSHRAPQAEGGELFF,TGTGCCAGCAGCCACCGGGCCCCCCAAGCGGAGGGCGGGGAGCTGTTTTTT
.,TRBD2,TRBJ2-3,TRBV9,CASSPGLLAGGHTDTQYF,TGTGCCAGCAGCCCCGGATTGCTAGCGGGAGGACACACAGATACGCAGTATTTT
once,.,TRBJ2-1,TRBV24-1,CATSDLQGSYNEQFF,TGTGCCACCAGTGATTTGCAGGGGTCTTACAATGAGCAGTTCTTC
once,TRBD2,TRBJ2-1,TRBV9,CASSVMASGSYEQFF,TGTGCCAGCAGCGTAATGGCTAGCGGGAGTTATGAGCAGTTCTTC
.,.,TRBJ2-2,TRBV7-2,CASSLVRGGELFF,TGTGCCAGCAGCTTAGTGAGGGGCGGGGAGCTGTTTTTT
.,TRBD1,TRBJ1-5,TRBV28,CASSPQGGMGNQPQHF,TGTGCCAGCAGCCCCCAGGGGGGTATGGGCAATCAGCCCCAGCATTTT
.,TRBD1,TRBJ1-1,TRBV15,CATSREQGGTEAFF,TGTGCCACCAGCAGAGAACAGGGGGGAACTGAAGCTTTCTTT
.,TRBD1,TRBJ1-1,TRBV6-5,CASSYLPGQSNTEAFF,TGTGCCAGCAGTTACTTGCCGGGACAGAGCAACACTGAAGCTTTCTTT
.,.,TRBJ2-7,TRBV9,CASSVETAPYEQYF,TGTGCCAGCAGCGTAGAGACAGCTCCCTACGAGCAGTACTTC
once,TRBD1,TRBJ2-7,TRBV28,CASSLQGAYEQYF,TGTGCCAGCAGTTTACAGGGGGCCTACGAGCAGTACTTC
.,TRBD2,TRBJ2-5,TRBV28,CASSLGFGGRKETQYF,TGTGCCAGCAGTTTAGGATTTGGCGGGAGGAAGGAGACCCAGTACTTC
.,TRBD2,TRBJ2-5,TRBV5-1,CASSLPSGNEGETQYF,TGCGCCAGCAGCTTGCCTAGCGGGAATGAGGGCGAGACCCAGTACTTC
once,.,TRBJ2-1,TRBV27,CASSRGGGDNEQFF,TGTGCCAGCAGTAGGGGGGGAGGGGACAATGAGCAGTTCTTC
.,.,TRBJ2-3,TRBV7-9,CASSPQGPRGDTQYF,TGTGCCAGCAGCCCCCAGGGCCCTCGGGGGGATACGCAGTATTTT
once,.,TRBJ2-7,TRBV11-2,CASSPGTRGREQYF,TGTGCCAGCAGCCCCGGGACTAGGGGGCGCGAGCAGTACTTC
.,TRBD1,TRBJ2-7,TRBV4-2,CASSQGDRSSYEQYF,TGTGCCAGCAGCCAAGGGGACAGAAGCTCCTACGAGCAGTACTTC
.,.,TRBJ1-2,TRBV21-1,CASSKGDREADGYTF,TGTGCCAGCAGCAAAGGGGACAGGGAGGCGGATGGCTACACCTTC
.,TRBD2,TRBJ2-7,TRBV10-3,CAISAEGRATF,TGTGCCATCAGTGCAGAGGGGAGGGCCACTTTC
.,.,TRBJ2-7,TRBV7-8,CASSLEAGSFEQYF,TGTGCCAGCAGCTTAGAGGCAGGGTCGTTCGAGCAGTACTTC
.,.,TRBJ1-2,TRBV5-1,CASSSTGTYGYTF,TGCGCCAGCAGCTCGACAGGAACCTATGGCTACACCTTC
.,.,TRBJ2-7,TRBV3-1/TRBV3-2,CASSPTDSGEQYF,TGTGCCAGCAGCCCGACAGATTCGGGGGAGCAGTACTTC
few,.,TRBJ2-3,TRBV27,CASSLRWEGTDTQYF,TGTGCCAGCAGCCTTAGGTGGGAGGGCACAGATACGCAGTATTTT
.,.,TRBJ2-2,TRBV29-1,CSVEDRLTGELFF,TGCAGCGTTGAAGATCGCCTGACCGGGGAGCTGTTTTTT
.,.,TRBJ2-1,TRBV28,CASSLRQTYNEQFF,TGTGCCAGCAGTTTACGACAGACTTACAATGAGCAGTTCTTC
.,TRBD1,TRBJ1-2,TRBV30,CAWSPGGQGFTSHGYTF,TGTGCCTGGAGTCCCGGGGGACAGGGGTTTACATCACATGGCTACACCTTC
.,.,TRBJ2-3,TRBV5-6,CASSPLLGTDTQYF,TGTGCCAGCAGCCCTCTCTTGGGCACAGATACGCAGTATTTT
.,.,TRBJ2-6,TRBV5-6,CASSPQGGSGANVLTF,TGTGCCAGCAGCCCCCAGGGAGGCTCTGGGGCCAACGTCCTGACTTTC
.,TRBD2,TRBJ2-7,TRBV29-1,CSVGPSGGYEQYF,TGCAGCGTTGGTCCTAGCGGGGGCTACGAGCAGTACTTC
.,TRBD2,TRBJ2-3,TRBV11-3,CASSLAGGPSSTDTQYF,TGTGCCAGCAGCCTAGCGGGAGGGCCTTCTAGCACAGATACGCAGTATTTT
.,TRBD1,TRBJ2-3,TRBV3-1/TRBV3-2,CASSQTRGFTDTQYF,TGTGCCAGCAGTCAAACCAGGGGGTTCACAGATACGCAGTATTTT
.,.,TRBJ1-6,TRBV5-1,CASSAAGVNSPLHF,TGCGCCAGCAGCGCGGCGGGAGTTAATTCACCCCTCCACTTT
once,.,TRBJ1-5,TRBV16,CASSQFATANSNQPQHF,TGTGCCAGCAGCCAATTCGCGACAGCAAATAGCAATCAGCCCCAGCATTTT
few,TRBD1,TRBJ1-5,TRBV10-1,CASSTGTGGNQPQHF,TGCGCCAGCAGTACCGGGACAGGGGGCAATCAGCCCCAGCATTTT
.,TRBD1,TRBJ1-2,TRBV5-6,CASSSETGVGYTF,TGTGCCAGCAGCTCCGAGACAGGGGTTGGCTACACCTTC
.,TRBD2,TRBJ2-3,TRBV10-3,CAISEGRGGTDTQYF,TGTGCCATCAGTGAAGGACGGGGAGGGACAGATACGCAGTATTTT
.,.,TRBJ2-3,TRBV21-1,CASSRKASGESFTDTQYF,TGTGCCAGCAGCCGAAAGGCCTCAGGGGAAAGTTTCACAGATACGCAGTATTTT
.,TRBD2,TRBJ2-3,TRBV28,CASSSGLAYGMDTQYF,TGTGCCAGCAGTTCGGGACTAGCCTACGGAATGGATACGCAGTATTTT
.,.,TRBJ1-5,TRBV24-1,CATSDPNQPQHF,TGTGCCACCAGTGACCCTAATCAGCCCCAGCATTTT
.,TRBD2,TRBJ2-7,TRBV3-1/TRBV3-2,CASSQPLAGEQYF,TGTGCCAGCAGCCAACCACTAGCGGGCGAGCAGTACTTC
few,.,TRBJ2-5,TRBV7-2,CASSAWTPRETQYF,TGTGCCAGCAGCGCATGGACACCTCGGGAGACCCAGTACTTC
.,.,TRBJ2-7,TRBV7-9,CASSQPAYEQYF,TGTGCCAGCAGCCAACCGGCGTACGAGCAGTACTTC
.,TRBD2,TRBJ2-3,TRBV5-1,CASSFGGSIGTDTQYF,TGCGCCAGCAGCTTCGGCGGGAGTATCGGCACAGATACGCAGTATTTT
.,TRBD1,TRBJ1-2,TRBV27,CASARQGNYGYTF,TGTGCCAGCGCTAGACAGGGGAACTATGGCTACACCTTC
.,.,TRBJ2-5,TRBV27,CASSFRGLVLETQYF,TGTGCCAGCAGTTTTCGGGGGTTGGTGTTGGAGACCCAGTACTTC
.,.,TRBJ2-1,TRBV23-1,CASSQRRVPRISYNEQFF,TGCGCCAGCAGTCAAAGGAGGGTACCGCGGATCTCCTACAATGAGCAGTTCTTC
.,TRBD1,TRBJ2-7,TRBV5-6,CASSSDPGQGSYEQYF,TGTGCCAGCAGCTCGGACCCGGGACAGGGTTCCTACGAGCAGTACTTC